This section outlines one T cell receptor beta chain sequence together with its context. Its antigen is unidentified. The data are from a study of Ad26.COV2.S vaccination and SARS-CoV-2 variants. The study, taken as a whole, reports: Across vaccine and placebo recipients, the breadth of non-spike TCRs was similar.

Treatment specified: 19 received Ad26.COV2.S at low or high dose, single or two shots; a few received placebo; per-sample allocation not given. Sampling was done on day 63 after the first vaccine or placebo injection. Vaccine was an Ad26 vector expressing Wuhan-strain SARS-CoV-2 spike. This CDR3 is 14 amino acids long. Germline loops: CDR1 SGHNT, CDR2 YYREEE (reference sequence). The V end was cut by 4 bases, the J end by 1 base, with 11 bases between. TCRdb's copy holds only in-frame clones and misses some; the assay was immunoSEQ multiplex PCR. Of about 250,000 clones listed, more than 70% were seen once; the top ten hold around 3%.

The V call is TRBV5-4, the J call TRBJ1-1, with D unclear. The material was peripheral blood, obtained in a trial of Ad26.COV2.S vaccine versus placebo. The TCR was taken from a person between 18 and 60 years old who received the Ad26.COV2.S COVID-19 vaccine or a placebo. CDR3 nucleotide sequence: TGTGCCAGCAGCCTGCGATTAGGGAACACTGAAGCTTTCTTT. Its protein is CASSLRLGNTEAFF.